The source of this T cell receptor beta chain is a study of T-cell reconstitution after alpha-beta-depleted transplantation in children. As it was prepared, the TCRbeta library received unique molecular identifiers. TCRdb passed the PCR reads through MiXCR, listing each CDR3 protein once. The data show some 220,000 distinct CDR3 sequences, 11% seen once. In the case of this clonotype: A junction boundary mismatches the germline segment, possibly from a read error.

This CDR3 has 12 residues. In germline, CDR1 is SEHNR, CDR2 FQNEAQ (reference sequence). This TCR derives from a child under two years old with acute myeloid leukemia, due to receive a stem cell transplant. Sequenced material: PBMCs, taken before TCRalphabeta/CD19-depleted stem cell transplant. The gene calls are TRBV7-9 and TRBJ1-2, with D perhaps TRBD1 (5 bases). In DNA, the CDR3 is TGTGCCAGCAGCTTAGGGGACTATGGCTACTCCTTC. This gives the protein CASSLGDYGYSF. Looking up the rest from reference TRBV7-9 and TRBJ1-2 gives the full variable domain: DTGVSQNPRHKITKRGQNVTFRCDPISEHNRLYWYRQTLGQGPEFLTYFQNEAQLEKSRLLSDRFSAERPKGSFSTLEIQRTEQGDSAMYLCASSLGDYGYSFGSGTRLTVV.